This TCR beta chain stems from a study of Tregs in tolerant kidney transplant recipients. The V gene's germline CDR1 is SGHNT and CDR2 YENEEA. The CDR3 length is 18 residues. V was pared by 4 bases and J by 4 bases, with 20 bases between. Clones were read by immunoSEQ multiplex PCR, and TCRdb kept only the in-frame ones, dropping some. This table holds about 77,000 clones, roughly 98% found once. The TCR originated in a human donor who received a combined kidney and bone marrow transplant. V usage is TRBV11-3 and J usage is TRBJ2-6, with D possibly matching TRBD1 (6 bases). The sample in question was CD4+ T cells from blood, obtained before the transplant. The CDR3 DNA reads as TGTGCCAGCAGCTCACTTTGGACAGACCCTCGAGGGGCCAACGTCCTGACTTTC. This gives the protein CASSSLWTDPRGANVLTF.